This T cell receptor (beta chain) was recorded in a study of blood T cell repertoires in COVID-19. Study summary: PBMCs, B-cell-depleted T cells, or T cells provided the cDNA or gDNA that made up the material.

This clone was picked up a small number of times. CDR3 length equals 13 residues. Germline assignment: CDR1 SNHLY and CDR2 FYNNEI. The V end lost 10 bases, the J end lost 1 base, and 13 bases lay between the germline ends. Authors' data handling: Researchers report that nucleated cell counts were estimated from reference gene primer amplification. Assay: immunoSEQ multiplex PCR; the TCRdb copy retains only in-frame clones and omits some. That table furnishes V, J and clone size, whereas the DNA furnished D and trimming. The profile covers fewer than 350,000 clones, with about 86% appearing a single time and about 12% taken by the ten largest.

The rearrangement joins TRBV2 to TRBJ1-1; D possibly corresponds to TRBD1 (5 bases). The source of this sequence is a woman aged 70-85 years with COVID-19, enrolled during active disease. Sequencing used peripheral blood. CDR3 coding DNA: TGTGCCAACTCCAAGGACACGAACACTGAAGCTTTCTTT. Translation gives CANSKDTNTEAFF.